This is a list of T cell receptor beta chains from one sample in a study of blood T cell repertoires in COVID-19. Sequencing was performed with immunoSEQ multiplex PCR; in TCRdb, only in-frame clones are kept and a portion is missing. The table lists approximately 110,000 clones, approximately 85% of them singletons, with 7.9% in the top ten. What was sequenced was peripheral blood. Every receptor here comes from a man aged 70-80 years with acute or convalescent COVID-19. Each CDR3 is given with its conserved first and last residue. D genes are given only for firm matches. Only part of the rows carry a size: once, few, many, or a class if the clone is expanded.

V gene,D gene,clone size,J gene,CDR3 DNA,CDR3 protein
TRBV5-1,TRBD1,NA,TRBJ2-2,TGCGCCAGCAGCGCCGGGACAGGGTCCGGGGAGCTGTTTTTT,CASSAGTGSGELFF
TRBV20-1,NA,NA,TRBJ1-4,TGCAGTGCTAGGATCCAGGAAAAACTGTTTTTT,CSARIQEKLFF
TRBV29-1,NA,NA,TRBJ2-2,TGCAGCGTTGGGGGGGCGAACACCGGGGAGCTGTTTTTT,CSVGGANTGELFF
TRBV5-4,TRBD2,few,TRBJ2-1,TGTGCCAGCAGCAGGACCGGGACTATCAATGAGCAGTTCTTC,CASSRTGTINEQFF
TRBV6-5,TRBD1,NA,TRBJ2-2,TGTGCCAGCAGTTACAATAACAGGGGGTCCGGGGAGCTGTTTTTT,CASSYNNRGSGELFF
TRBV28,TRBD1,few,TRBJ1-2,TGTGCCAGCTCCGGCACCTCACACAGGGGACCACTGCGTTTGGACTATGGCTACACCTTC,CASSGTSHRGPLRLDYGYTF
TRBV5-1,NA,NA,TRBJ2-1,TGCGCCAGCAGCTTCCAGGGTAGCTCCTACAATGAGCAGTTCTTC,CASSFQGSSYNEQFF
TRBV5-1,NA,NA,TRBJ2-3,TGCGCCAGCAGCTTGACCCCGCTTATGGGAGAGACCACGGATACGCAGTATTTT,CASSLTPLMGETTDTQYF
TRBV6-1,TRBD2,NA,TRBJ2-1,TGTGCCAGCAGTGAAACAAGCGGGGGGTACAATGAGCAGTTCTTC,CASSETSGGYNEQFF
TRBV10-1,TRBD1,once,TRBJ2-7,TGCGCCAGCAGTGTAGGGACAGGGAACTACGAGCAGTACTTC,CASSVGTGNYEQYF
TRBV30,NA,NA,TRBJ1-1,TGTGCCTGGAACCGGGGGAGCCGCACTGAAGCTTTCTTT,CAWNRGSRTEAFF
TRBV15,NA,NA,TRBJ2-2,TGTGCCACCAGCAGGACCCTCCAGGAAAACACCGGGGAGCTGTTTTTT,CATSRTLQENTGELFF
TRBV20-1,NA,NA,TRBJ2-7,TGCAGTGTAGCGGCAACCTACGAGCAGTACTTC,CSVAATYEQYF
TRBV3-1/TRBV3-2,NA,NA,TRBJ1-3,TGTGCCAGCAGCCGCGGGACCGTGACATCTGGAAACACCATATATTTT,CASSRGTVTSGNTIYF
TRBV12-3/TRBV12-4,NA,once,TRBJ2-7,TGTGCCAGCAGTTTATCCCGGGGCGAGCAGTACTTC,CASSLSRGEQYF
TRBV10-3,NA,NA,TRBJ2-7,TGTGCCATCAGTGACAGGGAATACTCCTACGAGCAGTACTTC,CAISDREYSYEQYF
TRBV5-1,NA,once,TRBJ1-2,TGCGCCAGCAGCTTGGTGGGGCAGGGCCCTAACTATGGCTACACCTTC,CASSLVGQGPNYGYTF